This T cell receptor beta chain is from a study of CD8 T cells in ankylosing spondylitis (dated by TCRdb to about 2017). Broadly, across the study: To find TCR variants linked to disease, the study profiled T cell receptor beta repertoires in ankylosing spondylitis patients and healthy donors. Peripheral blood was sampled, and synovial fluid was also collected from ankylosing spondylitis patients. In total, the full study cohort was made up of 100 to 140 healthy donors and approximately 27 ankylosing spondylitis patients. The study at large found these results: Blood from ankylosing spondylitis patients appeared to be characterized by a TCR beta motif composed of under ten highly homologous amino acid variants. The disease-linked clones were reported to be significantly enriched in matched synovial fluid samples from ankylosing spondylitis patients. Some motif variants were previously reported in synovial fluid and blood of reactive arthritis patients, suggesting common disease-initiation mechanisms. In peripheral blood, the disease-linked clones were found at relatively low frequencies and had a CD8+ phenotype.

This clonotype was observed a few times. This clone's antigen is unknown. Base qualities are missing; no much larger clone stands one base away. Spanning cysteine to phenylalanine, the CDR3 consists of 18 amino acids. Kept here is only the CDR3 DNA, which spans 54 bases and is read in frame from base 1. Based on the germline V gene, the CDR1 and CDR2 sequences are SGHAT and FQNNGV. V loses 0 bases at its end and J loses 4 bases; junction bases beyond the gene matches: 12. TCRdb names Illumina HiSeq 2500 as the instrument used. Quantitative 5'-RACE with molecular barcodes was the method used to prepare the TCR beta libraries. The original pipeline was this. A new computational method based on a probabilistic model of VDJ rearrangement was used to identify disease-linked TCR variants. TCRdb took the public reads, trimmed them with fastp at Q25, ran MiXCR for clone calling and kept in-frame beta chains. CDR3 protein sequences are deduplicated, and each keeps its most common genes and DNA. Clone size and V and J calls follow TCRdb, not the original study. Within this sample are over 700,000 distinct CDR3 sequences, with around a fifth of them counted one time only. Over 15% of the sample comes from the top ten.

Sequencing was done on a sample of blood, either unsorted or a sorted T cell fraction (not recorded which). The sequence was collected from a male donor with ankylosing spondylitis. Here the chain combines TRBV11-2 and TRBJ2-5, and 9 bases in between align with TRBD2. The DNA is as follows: TGTGCCAGCAGCTTAGAATCGGGCGCGGGAGGGCAGGGAGAGACCCAGTACTTC. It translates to CASSLESGAGGQGETQYF.